The rows below give T cell receptor beta chains drawn from one sample of a study of blood T cell repertoires in COVID-19. Some clones are missing from TCRdb's copy, which holds only in-frame ones; the method was immunoSEQ multiplex PCR. The sample gives approximately 120,000 clones, 85% to 90% of which show up once; 27% is in the top ten. Material: peripheral blood. These receptor sequences come from a woman of 80 years or more with acute or convalescent COVID-19. The CDR3 runs from the conserved cysteine through the conserved F or W. Fields, in order: clone size, J gene, D gene, V gene, CDR3 protein, CDR3 DNA. The D gene is left open where the match is weak. Not all rows give a size; the values are once, few, many and, for expanded clones, a class.

size: .
J: TRBJ1-1
D: .
V: TRBV19
CDR3: CASSIDSRGTEAFF
DNA: TGTGCCAGTAGTATAGACTCACGCGGCACTGAAGCTTTCTTT

size: .
J: TRBJ1-2
D: .
V: TRBV5-1
CDR3: CASSLDGSNYGYTF
DNA: TGCGCCAGCAGCTTGGATGGCTCTAACTATGGCTACACCTTC

size: .
J: TRBJ1-2
D: .
V: TRBV3-1/TRBV3-2
CDR3: CASSQDDSNYGYTF
DNA: TGTGCCAGCAGCCAAGATGACAGTAACTATGGCTACACCTTC

size: .
J: TRBJ2-1
D: .
V: TRBV7-2
CDR3: CASTGGSYNEQFF
DNA: TGTGCCAGCACCGGGGGCTCCTACAATGAGCAGTTCTTC

size: few
J: TRBJ1-2
D: TRBD1
V: TRBV12-3/TRBV12-4
CDR3: CASSYRQGWGYTF
DNA: TGTGCCAGCAGTTACAGACAGGGATGGGGCTACACCTTC

size: .
J: TRBJ2-5
D: TRBD2
V: TRBV6-2/TRBV6-3
CDR3: CASSYGTRSTQYF
DNA: TGTGCCAGCAGTTACGGGACTAGGTCGACCCAGTACTTC

size: once
J: TRBJ2-2
D: TRBD2
V: TRBV9
CDR3: CASSVDQRGNTGELFF
DNA: TGTGCCAGCAGCGTAGATCAGCGGGGGAACACCGGGGAGCTGTTTTTT

size: .
J: TRBJ1-4
D: .
V: TRBV28
CDR3: CASSLAGLTNEKLFF
DNA: TGTGCCAGCAGTTTAGCGGGGCTAACTAATGAAAAACTGTTTTTT

size: .
J: TRBJ2-6
D: TRBD2
V: TRBV5-1
CDR3: CASSREGSGANVLTF
DNA: TGCGCCAGCAGCCGGGAGGGCTCTGGGGCCAACGTCCTGACTTTC

size: once
J: TRBJ1-1
D: TRBD1
V: TRBV3-1/TRBV3-2
CDR3: CASSRWDRREHTEAFF
DNA: TGTGCCAGCAGCCGATGGGACAGAAGGGAACACACTGAAGCTTTCTTT

size: .
J: TRBJ1-1
D: TRBD1
V: TRBV4-1
CDR3: CASSSTRGLPEAFF
DNA: TGCGCCAGCAGCTCTACCAGGGGGCTCCCTGAAGCTTTCTTT

size: .
J: TRBJ1-1
D: TRBD1
V: TRBV29-1
CDR3: CSGTGSMNTEAFF
DNA: TGCAGCGGGACAGGATCAATGAACACTGAAGCTTTCTTT

size: .
J: TRBJ1-5
D: TRBD1
V: TRBV28
CDR3: CASSLFRTGNQPQHF
DNA: TGTGCCAGCAGTTTATTCCGGACAGGGAACCAGCCCCAGCATTTT

size: .
J: TRBJ2-1
D: TRBD1
V: TRBV5-1
CDR3: CASSLAGTGDFEQFF
DNA: TGCGCCAGCAGCTTGGCCGGGACAGGGGATTTTGAGCAGTTCTTC

size: .
J: TRBJ2-7
D: .
V: TRBV6-5
CDR3: CASSYPGRSYEQYF
DNA: TGTGCCAGCAGTTACCCAGGGCGCTCCTACGAGCAGTACTTC

size: .
J: TRBJ1-2
D: .
V: TRBV19
CDR3: CASSVGSWGYTF
DNA: TGTGCCAGTAGTGTTGGGAGTTGGGGCTACACCTTC

size: .
J: TRBJ2-3
D: .
V: TRBV5-1
CDR3: CASSLGLFRAQYF
DNA: TGCGCCAGCAGCCTGGGACTGTTCCGGGCGCAGTATTTT

size: .
J: TRBJ1-5
D: .
V: TRBV6-5
CDR3: CASSLEDSNQPQHF
DNA: TGTGCCAGCTCGCTAGAGGATAGCAATCAGCCCCAGCATTTT

size: .
J: TRBJ1-2
D: TRBD1
V: TRBV5-4
CDR3: CASSLGTGVYGYTF
DNA: TGTGCCAGCAGCTTGGGGACAGGGGTTTATGGCTACACCTTC

size: .
J: TRBJ2-3
D: .
V: TRBV4-2
CDR3: CASSRDFPSTQYF
DNA: TGTGCCAGCAGCCGGGACTTCCCCAGCACGCAGTATTTT

size: .
J: TRBJ1-6
D: .
V: TRBV6-4
CDR3: CASSRELNSPLHF
DNA: TGTGCCAGCTCAAGGGAGCTAAATTCACCCCTCCACTTT

size: once
J: TRBJ2-1
D: TRBD1
V: TRBV5-1
CDR3: CASSLGTDSYNEQFF
DNA: TGCGCCAGCAGCCTAGGGACAGATTCCTACAATGAGCAGTTCTTC

size: .
J: TRBJ1-2
D: .
V: TRBV19
CDR3: CASSIEQPHYGYTF
DNA: TGTGCCAGTAGTATCGAACAGCCCCACTATGGCTACACCTTC

size: .
J: TRBJ2-3
D: TRBD2
V: TRBV18
CDR3: CASSPPTSGGTDTQYF
DNA: TGTGCCAGCTCACCACCTACTAGCGGGGGCACAGATACGCAGTATTTT

size: .
J: TRBJ2-5
D: TRBD2
V: TRBV7-2
CDR3: CASSLSGGPVQTQYF
DNA: TGTGCCAGCAGCTTGAGCGGGGGGCCCGTGCAGACCCAGTACTTC

size: .
J: TRBJ1-3
D: TRBD1
V: TRBV5-1
CDR3: CASSLMTGNSGNTIYF
DNA: TGCGCCAGCAGCTTGATGACAGGGAACTCTGGAAACACCATATATTTT

size: .
J: TRBJ1-4
D: .
V: TRBV18
CDR3: CASSLGVNEKLFF
DNA: TGTGCCAGCTCGCTCGGGGTTAATGAAAAACTGTTTTTT

size: .
J: TRBJ1-5
D: TRBD1
V: TRBV7-2
CDR3: CASSLVPQGGGNQPQHF
DNA: TGTGCCAGCAGCTTAGTCCCACAGGGGGGGGGCAATCAGCCCCAGCATTTT

size: .
J: TRBJ2-3
D: TRBD2
V: TRBV27
CDR3: CASSLGFAGGSTDTQYF
DNA: TGTGCCAGCAGTTTGGGATTTGCGGGGGGGAGCACAGATACGCAGTATTTT

size: .
J: TRBJ2-1
D: TRBD1
V: TRBV7-3
CDR3: CASSLLGTDNEQFF
DNA: TGTGCCAGCAGCTTACTAGGGACAGACAATGAGCAGTTCTTC

size: .
J: TRBJ2-1
D: .
V: TRBV7-2
CDR3: CASCSLMGGYNEQFF
DNA: TGTGCCAGCTGTTCCCTGATGGGGGGCTACAATGAGCAGTTCTTC

size: .
J: TRBJ1-2
D: .
V: TRBV24-1
CDR3: CATSELPRLYTF
DNA: TGTGCCACCAGTGAACTACCTAGACTCTACACCTTC

size: .
J: TRBJ1-2
D: TRBD1
V: TRBV5-1
CDR3: CASSGTRGVSSGYTF
DNA: TGCGCCAGCAGCGGAACCAGGGGGGTCTCTTCTGGCTACACCTTC

size: .
J: TRBJ2-7
D: TRBD1
V: TRBV5-1
CDR3: CASSSGQGPFEQYF
DNA: TGCGCCAGCAGCTCGGGACAGGGACCCTTCGAGCAGTACTTC

size: .
J: TRBJ1-2
D: .
V: TRBV5-1
CDR3: CASSLQGGVVNYGYTF
DNA: TGCGCCAGCAGCCTGCAGGGCGGAGTGGTGAACTATGGCTACACCTTC

size: .
J: TRBJ1-1
D: TRBD1
V: TRBV29-1
CDR3: CSGEGATEAFF
DNA: TGCAGCGGTGAGGGGGCCACTGAAGCTTTCTTT

size: .
J: TRBJ2-2
D: TRBD2
V: TRBV3-1/TRBV3-2
CDR3: CASSQTSGDTGELFF
DNA: TGTGCCAGCAGCCAGACTAGCGGGGATACCGGGGAGCTGTTTTTT

size: .
J: TRBJ2-2
D: .
V: TRBV18
CDR3: CASRQETGELFF
DNA: TGTGCCAGTAGACAGGAGACCGGGGAGCTGTTTTTT

size: .
J: TRBJ1-5
D: .
V: TRBV18
CDR3: CASSLTVYQPQHF
DNA: TGTGCCAGCTCACTGACAGTATATCAGCCCCAGCATTTT

size: once
J: TRBJ2-1
D: TRBD1
V: TRBV6-5
CDR3: CASSFGDSYNEQFF
DNA: TGTGCCAGCAGTTTCGGGGACAGTTACAATGAGCAGTTCTTC

size: .
J: TRBJ1-2
D: TRBD1
V: TRBV5-1
CDR3: CASSSGQGRGYTF
DNA: TGCGCCAGCAGTTCCGGACAGGGACGTGGCTACACCTTC

size: few
J: TRBJ1-2
D: .
V: TRBV20-1
CDR3: CSVGGDYGYTF
DNA: TGCAGTGTTGGGGGGGACTATGGCTACACCTTC

size: .
J: TRBJ1-2
D: .
V: TRBV7-8
CDR3: CASSLAALNYGYTF
DNA: TGTGCCAGCAGCTTAGCAGCACTTAACTATGGCTACACCTTC